Listed below are T cell receptor beta chains from one sample, sequenced in a study of radiotherapy plus CTLA-4 blockade in lung cancer. Some clones are missing from TCRdb's copy, which holds only in-frame ones; the method was immunoSEQ multiplex PCR. The data hold some 110,000 clones, with 81% observed a single time. Here the sequenced sample was peripheral blood, taken from a patient treated with radiotherapy plus ipilimumab. The receptor source for this set is a human donor with non-small cell lung cancer that progressed on radiotherapy plus ipilimumab. Some clones in this sample may be carry-over from other donors' samples. Both conserved end residues are part of each CDR3. The order of the fields is J gene, V gene, D gene, CDR3 length, clone size, CDR3 protein, CDR3 DNA. The D gene is left open where the match is weak. Not every row has a clone size; where given, it reads once, few, many or a size class.

TRBJ1-2 | TRBV18 | NA | 13 | NA | CASSPVDNYGYTF | TGTGCCAGCTCACCAGTTGACAACTATGGCTACACCTTC
TRBJ1-5 | TRBV18 | NA | 17 | NA | CASSPTAGLNSNQPQHF | TGTGCCAGCTCACCGACGGCGGGACTGAATAGCAATCAGCCCCAGCATTTT
TRBJ2-1 | TRBV27 | TRBD2 | 16 | NA | CASSFAGVSSYNEQFF | TGTGCCAGCAGTTTTGCGGGGGTCAGCTCCTACAATGAGCAGTTCTTC
TRBJ1-5 | TRBV6-4 | NA | 11 | NA | CASSDNQPQHF | TGTGCCAGCAGCGACAATCAGCCCCAGCATTTT
TRBJ2-1 | TRBV4-2 | NA | 18 | NA | CASSPWGADSGTYNEQFF | TGTGCCAGCAGCCCCTGGGGGGCTGACAGCGGAACTTACAATGAGCAGTTCTTC
TRBJ1-4 | TRBV18 | NA | 13 | once | CASSPGVGEKLFF | TGTGCCAGCTCACCAGGGGTCGGTGAAAAACTGTTTTTT
TRBJ1-1 | TRBV4-2 | NA | 17 | NA | CASSQDERPGGYSEAFF | TGTGCCAGCAGCCAAGATGAACGGCCCGGGGGCTACAGTGAAGCTTTCTTT
TRBJ2-7 | TRBV2 | NA | 14 | NA | CASSLDRTTGEQYF | TGTGCCAGCAGCTTAGACAGGACTACGGGGGAGCAGTACTTC
TRBJ2-5 | TRBV5-1 | TRBD2 | 15 | NA | CASRRAGGRQETQYF | TGCGCCAGCAGAAGAGCGGGGGGACGGCAAGAGACCCAGTACTTC
TRBJ1-6 | TRBV5-1 | NA | 18 | NA | CASSMTSQAASYNSPLHF | TGCGCCAGCAGCATGACGTCCCAGGCCGCCTCCTATAATTCACCCCTCCACTTT
TRBJ1-6 | TRBV27 | NA | 12 | NA | CASSSRGGPTHF | TGTGCCAGCAGTTCCCGGGGAGGGCCCACTCACTTT
TRBJ2-3 | TRBV5-1 | NA | 16 | NA | CASSLVGPTSTDTQYF | TGCGCCAGCAGCTTGGTGGGTCCCACTAGCACAGATACGCAGTATTTT
TRBJ1-5 | TRBV5-3 | NA | 16 | NA | CARSLIVRKSNQPQHF | TGTGCCAGAAGCTTGATAGTGCGGAAAAGCAATCAGCCCCAGCATTTT
TRBJ1-2 | TRBV19 | TRBD1 | 14 | NA | CASSTRQGAGGYTF | TGTGCCAGTAGTACTCGACAGGGGGCTGGAGGCTACACCTTC
TRBJ1-2 | TRBV7-2 | NA | 13 | NA | CASSPGAAVGYTF | TGTGCCAGCAGCCCCGGGGCTGCGGTTGGCTACACCTTC
TRBJ1-6 | TRBV18 | TRBD1 | 14 | NA | CASSLDRGYSPLHF | TGTGCCAGCTCTCTGGACAGGGGGTATTCACCCCTCCACTTT
TRBJ2-7 | TRBV7-9 | NA | 15 | NA | CASSPYRDSSYEQYF | TGTGCCAGCAGCCCGTACAGGGATAGCTCCTACGAGCAGTACTTC
TRBJ2-7 | TRBV18 | NA | 14 | NA | CASSPPSLATEQYF | TGTGCCAGCTCACCACCTAGTTTAGCGACCGAGCAGTACTTC